This T cell receptor beta chain was observed in a study of early T cells in non-severe SARS-CoV-2 infection (dated by TCRdb to the early 2020s). For context, the study as a whole: TCR sequencing used bulk RNA from unsorted whole blood, so alpha and beta chains could not be paired.

Regarding this clonotype: It lacks a known antigen. Per-nucleotide qualities are absent, and no much larger clonotype sits a single base away.

What the work shows at the level of the full study, not this receptor alone: VDJdb matching was skewed toward anti-spike CD8 responses, so virus-specific expansions were likely underestimated and private and CD4 specificities were missed.

Library generation was performed with 5' RACE. The listed sequencing device is NextSeq 500. Unique molecular identifiers were attached to individual cDNA molecules in the TCR library protocol so that sequencing error and PCR bias could be corrected. TCR alpha and beta chains were both sequenced, and the abundances of alpha and beta sequences in each sample were closely correlated with each other. Per the source publication's procedure: Decombinator V4 was used to annotate TCR sequences for V gene, J gene and CDR3. TCRs were defined as expanded if a significant change between any two time points was detected under a Poisson model with p below 0.0001. Abundances of TCRs were expressed as counts per million after normalisation to the total number of TCRs sequenced in each sample. TRAV1-2 paired with TRAJ12, TRAJ20 or TRAJ33 defined MAIT TCRs, while TRAV10 paired with TRAJ18 defined iNKT TCRs. VDJdb, accessed on 1 November 2021, was searched for TCRs annotated for CMV, EBV and SARS-CoV-2, and TCRs annotated for more than one antigen were excluded. Through fastp at Q25 and MiXCR, TCRdb rebuilt clones from the public reads, retaining in-frame beta chains. Rows with one shared CDR3 protein collapse into an entry with the most common genes and DNA. What appears here as the V and J calls and clone size reflects TCRdb's work, not the paper's. Recorded for this sample are about 11,000 distinct CDR3 sequences; around 4.9% of them occurred a single time. The top ten constitute 9.9% of the sample.

Set within a cohort of healthcare workers in London, UK, this nested case-control study involved weekly PCR testing of nasopharyngeal swabs along with blood sampling. Healthcare workers were recruited between 23 and 31 March 2020, during the week of the UK lockdown, and were followed weekly for up to roughly 15 weeks. The CDR3 measures 19 amino acids from cysteine to phenylalanine. Only the CDR3 DNA is retained, 57 bases long and in frame from the first base. Trimmed from V: 1 base; trimmed from J: 2 bases; junction bases lacking a gene match: 19. Taken from the germline V gene, the CDR1 and CDR2 loops are SQVTM and ANQGSEA.

Sequenced input: whole blood. The chain was built from TRBV29-1 and TRBJ1-2; TRBD1 matches 7 bases in the middle. The sequence came from an adult who was a healthcare worker with PCR-confirmed SARS-CoV-2 infection or an uninfected control (not recorded which). Read as DNA, the sequence is TGCAGCGTTGAAGGTCCGGCCAGAAAGGAGGAGGACAGGAACTATGGCTACACCTTC. This encodes CSVEGPARKEEDRNYGYTF.